This T cell receptor beta chain is drawn from a study of cytomegalovirus exposure and HLA in healthy donors. Study-wide results and caveats: CMV antigen specificity of a few CMV-associated chains was confirmed in vitro.

Of note for this clone: Its antigen is not known.

V lost 5 bases, J lost 0 bases, and 6 bases stayed unmatched. The germline V gene has CDR1 MDHEN and CDR2 SYDVKM. CDR3 length equals 16 residues. The PCR ran on 60 Vbeta and 13 Jbeta primers. Method: immunoSEQ multiplex PCR; TCRdb's copy keeps in-frame clones and lacks some. The sample holds under 250,000 clones, about 80% seen once. This chain links TRBV28 with TRBJ2-7; 11 positions agree with TRBD2. The clonotype originates from a woman aged 25 to 39 in good health and CMV-seropositive. Specimen: PBMCs. The CDR3 region has the DNA TGTGCCAGCAGTGAAGCCGGGACTAGCGGCTCCTACGAGCAGTACTTC. Translated: CASSEAGTSGSYEQYF. The full variable domain, with the rest looked up from reference TRBV28 and TRBJ2-7, is DVKVTQSSRYLVKRTGEKVFLECVQDMDHENMFWYRQDPGLGLRLIYFSYDVKMKEKGDIPEGYSVSREKKERFSLILESASTNQTSMYLCASSEAGTSGSYEQYFGPGTRLTVT.